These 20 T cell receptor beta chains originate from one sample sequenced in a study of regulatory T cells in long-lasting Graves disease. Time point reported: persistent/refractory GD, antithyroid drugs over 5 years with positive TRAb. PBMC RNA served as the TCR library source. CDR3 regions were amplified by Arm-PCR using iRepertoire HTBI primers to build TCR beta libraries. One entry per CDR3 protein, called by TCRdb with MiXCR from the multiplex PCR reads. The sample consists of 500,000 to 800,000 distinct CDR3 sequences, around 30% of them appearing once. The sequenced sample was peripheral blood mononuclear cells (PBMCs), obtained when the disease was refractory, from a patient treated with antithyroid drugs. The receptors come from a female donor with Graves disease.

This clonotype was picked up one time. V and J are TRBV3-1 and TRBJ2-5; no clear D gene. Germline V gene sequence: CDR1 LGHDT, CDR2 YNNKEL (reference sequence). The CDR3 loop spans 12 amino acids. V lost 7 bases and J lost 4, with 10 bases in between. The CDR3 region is CASTSPGETQYF. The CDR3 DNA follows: TGTGCCAGCACTTCCCCGGGAGAGACCCAGTACTTC.

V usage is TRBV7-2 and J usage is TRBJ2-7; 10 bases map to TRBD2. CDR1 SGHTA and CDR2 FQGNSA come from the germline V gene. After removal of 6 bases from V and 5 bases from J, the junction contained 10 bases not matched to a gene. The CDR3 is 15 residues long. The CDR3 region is CASRTSSGSWNEQYF. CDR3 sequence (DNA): TGTGCCAGCAGAACCTCTAGCGGGAGTTGGAACGAGCAGTACTTC. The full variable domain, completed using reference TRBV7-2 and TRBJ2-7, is GAGVSQSPSNKVTEKGKDVELRCDPISGHTALYWYRQSLGQGLEFLIYFQGNSAPDKSGLPSDRFSAERTGGSVSTLTIQRTQQEDSAVYLCASRTSSGSWNEQYFGPGTRLTVT.

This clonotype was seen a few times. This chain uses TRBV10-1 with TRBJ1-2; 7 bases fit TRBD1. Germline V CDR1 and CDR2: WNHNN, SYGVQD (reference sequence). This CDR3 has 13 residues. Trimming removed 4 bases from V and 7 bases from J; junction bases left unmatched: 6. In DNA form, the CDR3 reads TGCGCCAGCAGTGGACAGGGAACTTCTGGCTACACCTTC. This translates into CASSGQGTSGYTF.

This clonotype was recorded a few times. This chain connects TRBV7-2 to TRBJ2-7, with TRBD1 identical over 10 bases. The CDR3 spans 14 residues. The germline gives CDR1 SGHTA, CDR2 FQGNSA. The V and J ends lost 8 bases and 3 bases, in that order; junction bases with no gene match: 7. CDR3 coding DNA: TGTGCCAGCGGGGACAGGGGAGGGTTCTACGAGCAGTACTTC. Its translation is CASGDRGGFYEQYF.

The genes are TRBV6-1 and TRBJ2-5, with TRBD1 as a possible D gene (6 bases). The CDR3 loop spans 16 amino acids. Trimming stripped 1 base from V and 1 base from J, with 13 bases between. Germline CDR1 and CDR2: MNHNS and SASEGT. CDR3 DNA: TGTGCCAGCAGTGAAGTTCAGGGGAGTGTCCAAGAGACCCAGTACTTC. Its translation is CASSEVQGSVQETQYF.

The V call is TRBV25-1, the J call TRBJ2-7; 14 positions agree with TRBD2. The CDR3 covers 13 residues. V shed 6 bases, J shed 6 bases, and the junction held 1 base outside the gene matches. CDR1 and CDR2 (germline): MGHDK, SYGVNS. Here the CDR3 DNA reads TGTGCCAGCAGGGGACTAGCGGGAGTCGAGCAGTACTTC. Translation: CASRGLAGVEQYF.

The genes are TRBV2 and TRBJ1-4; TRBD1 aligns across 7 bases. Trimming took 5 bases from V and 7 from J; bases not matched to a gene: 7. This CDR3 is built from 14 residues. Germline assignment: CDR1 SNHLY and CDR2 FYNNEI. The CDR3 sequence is CASSPGTASEKLFF. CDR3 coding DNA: TGTGCCAGCAGTCCGGGGACAGCATCTGAAAAACTGTTTTTT.

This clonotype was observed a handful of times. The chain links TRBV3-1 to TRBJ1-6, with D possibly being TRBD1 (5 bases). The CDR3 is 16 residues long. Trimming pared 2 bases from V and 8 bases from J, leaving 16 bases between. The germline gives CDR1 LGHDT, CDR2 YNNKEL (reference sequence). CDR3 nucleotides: TGTGCCAGCAGCCAACGAAGGAAGGGGAGGCATTCACCCCTCCACTTT. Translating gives CASSQRRKGRHSPLHF.

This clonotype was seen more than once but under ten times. The CDR3 DNA is TGCGCCAGCAGCTTGGGGGAGCCCGACAAGAACTCCTACGAGCAGTACTTC. Protein: CASSLGEPDKNSYEQYF. The chain carries TRBV5-1 and TRBJ2-7; perhaps TRBD2 as D (5 bases). The CDR3 extends over 17 amino acids. CDR1 and CDR2 (germline): SGHRS, YFSETQ. Trimming took 0 bases from V and 0 from J, leaving 16 bases between them.

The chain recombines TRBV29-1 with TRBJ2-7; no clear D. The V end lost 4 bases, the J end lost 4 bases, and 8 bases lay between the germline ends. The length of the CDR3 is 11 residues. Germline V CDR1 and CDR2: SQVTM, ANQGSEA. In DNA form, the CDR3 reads TGCAGCGTTGTAGGTAGTTACGAGCAGTACTTC. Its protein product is CSVVGSYEQYF.

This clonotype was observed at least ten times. CDR3 region: CASSGTGGSGTGELFF. The DNA for the CDR3 is TGTGCCAGCAGTGGGACAGGGGGCTCGGGCACCGGGGAGCTGTTTTTT. V and J are TRBV2 and TRBJ2-2, with 11 bases matching TRBD1. CDR3 size: 16 residues. Trimming took 4 bases from V and 4 from J; bases not matched to a gene: 5. Germline V gives CDR1 SNHLY, CDR2 FYNNEI.

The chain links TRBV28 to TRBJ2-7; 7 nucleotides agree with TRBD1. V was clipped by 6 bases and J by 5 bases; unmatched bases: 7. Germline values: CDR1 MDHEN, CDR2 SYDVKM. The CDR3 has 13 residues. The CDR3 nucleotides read TGTGCCAGCAGCGCCGGGACAGCTCACGAGCAGTACTTC. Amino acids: CASSAGTAHEQYF.

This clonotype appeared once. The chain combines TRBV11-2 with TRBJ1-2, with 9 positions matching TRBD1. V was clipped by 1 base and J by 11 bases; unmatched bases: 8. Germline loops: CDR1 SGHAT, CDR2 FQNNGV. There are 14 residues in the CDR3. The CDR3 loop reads CASSLATRQGGYTF. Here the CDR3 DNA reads TGTGCCAGCAGCTTAGCCACGAGACAGGGGGGATACACCTTC.

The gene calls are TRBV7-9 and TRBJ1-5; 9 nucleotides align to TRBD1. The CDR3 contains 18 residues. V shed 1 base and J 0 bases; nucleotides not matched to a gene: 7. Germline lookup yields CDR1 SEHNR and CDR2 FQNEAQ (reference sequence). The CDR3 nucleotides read TGTGCCAGCAGCTTAGGGACAGGGGCGATTAATAGCAATCAGCCCCAGCATTTT. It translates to CASSLGTGAINSNQPQHF.

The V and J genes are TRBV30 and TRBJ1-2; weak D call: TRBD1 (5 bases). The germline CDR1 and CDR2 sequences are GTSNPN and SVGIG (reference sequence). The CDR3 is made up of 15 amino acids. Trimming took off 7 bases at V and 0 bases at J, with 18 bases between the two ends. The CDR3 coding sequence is TGTGCCTTACCATCGGGGCAGGCCCCTAACTATGGCTACACCTTC. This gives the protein CALPSGQAPNYGYTF.

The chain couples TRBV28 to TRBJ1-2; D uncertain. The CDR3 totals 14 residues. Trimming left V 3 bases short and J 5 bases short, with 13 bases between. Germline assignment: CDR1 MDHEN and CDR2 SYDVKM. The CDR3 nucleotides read TGTGCCAGCAGTTTGGGCATCCTTTCGTATGGCTACACCTTC. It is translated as CASSLGILSYGYTF.

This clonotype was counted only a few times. CDR3 nucleotides: TGTGCCAGCAGTGATACGCGGGTTGGGGAAGAGACCCAGTACTTC. Amino acid sequence: CASSDTRVGEETQYF. The V call is TRBV25-1, the J call TRBJ2-5; D is possibly TRBD2 (5 bases). Trimming removed 3 bases from V and 3 bases from J, with 14 bases in between. From germline, CDR1 is MGHDK and CDR2 SYGVNS. The CDR3 runs 15 residues.

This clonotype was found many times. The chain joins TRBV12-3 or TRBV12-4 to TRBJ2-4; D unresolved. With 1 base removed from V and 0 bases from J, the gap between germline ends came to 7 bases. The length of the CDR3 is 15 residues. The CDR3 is CASSLGSIAKNIQYF. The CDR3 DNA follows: TGTGCCAGCAGTTTAGGGTCTATAGCCAAAAACATTCAGTACTTC.

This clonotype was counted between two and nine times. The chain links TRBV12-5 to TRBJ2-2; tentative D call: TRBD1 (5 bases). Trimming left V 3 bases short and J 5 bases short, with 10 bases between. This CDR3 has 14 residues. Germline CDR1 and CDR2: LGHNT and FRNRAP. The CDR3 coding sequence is TGTGCTAGTGGTTTCAGGGCGCGGACCGGGGAGCTGTTTTTT. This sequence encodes CASGFRARTGELFF.

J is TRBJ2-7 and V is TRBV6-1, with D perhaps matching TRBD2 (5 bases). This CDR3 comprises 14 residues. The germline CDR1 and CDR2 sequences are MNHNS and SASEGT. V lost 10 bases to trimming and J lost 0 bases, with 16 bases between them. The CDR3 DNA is TGTGCCACCGGCTCGGGCAGCGGCTCCTACGAGCAGTACTTC. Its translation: CATGSGSGSYEQYF.